This TCR beta chain was sequenced in a study of blood T cell repertoires in COVID-19. Turning to the study itself: Whether acute or convalescent, the COVID-19 samples came from the United States, Italy and Spain.

Germline loops: CDR1 MDHEN, CDR2 SYDVKM. Unmatched junction bases numbered 12, after V lost 7 bases and J lost 9 bases. CDR3 length equals 14 residues. The data were produced by immunoSEQ multiplex PCR, yet TCRdb's version contains in-frame clones alone and is incomplete. This table has more than 90,000 clones, about 85% appearing once. Material for sequencing was peripheral blood. This TCR was sampled from a man in his forties with acute or convalescent COVID-19. The J gene is TRBJ2-1, the V gene TRBV28; TRBD2 agrees at 7 bases. The chain's CDR3 is CASIPSYGGSEQFF. For the CDR3, the DNA is TGTGCCAGCATTCCCTCGTACGGCGGGAGTGAGCAGTTCTTC.